The present TCR beta chain was sequenced within a study of T cell repertoires in cytomegalovirus infection. Study at large: Through public TCR beta signatures, both CMV infection and matching HLA type were indicated.

TCRdb re-called the reads with MiXCR, one entry per CDR3 protein. The profile shows just under 550,000 distinct CDR3 sequences, about 26% of them singletons. CDR1 and CDR2 (germline): LGHNA, YNFKEQ. The V end lost 0 bases, the J end lost 4 bases, and 9 bases lay between the germline ends. This CDR3 spans 14 amino acids. This rearrangement joins TRBV4-2 to TRBJ1-2; D is perhaps TRBD1 (5 bases). The source of this sequence is a human donor in good health (CMV status not recorded). Some clones in this sample may be carry-over from other donors' samples. Sequenced: PBMCs. The CDR3 region has the DNA TGTGCCAGCAGCCAAGAGAGGGGTAGCTATGGCTACACCTTC. Its translation: CASSQERGSYGYTF.